The sequence of this TCR beta chain was determined in a study of PD-L1 blockade in urothelial cancer. Study details: Patients began atezolizumab, 1,200 mg intravenously every 3 weeks, in about 2014. The study recovered a median of roughly 140,000 T cells per blood sample.

The sample's time point: peripheral blood 6 weeks after treatment start. Germline CDR1 reads SGHVS; CDR2 reads FQNEAQ. This CDR3 contains 13 residues. V was shortened by 5 bases and J by 3 bases, with 10 bases between the two germline ends. Synthetic TCR analog templates were added to each PCR reaction. Profiling relied on immunoSEQ multiplex PCR, and the TCRdb table lists in-frame clones only, not all of them. Found here are around 29,000 clones, roughly 84% of them singletons; the top ten hold under 3%. On this clone: Its matching antigen is unknown.

Study observations and caveats: Tumor-linked clones in blood grew more by 3 weeks in durable-benefit patients.

The sample in question was PBMCs, obtained around atezolizumab (anti-PD-L1) treatment. The rearrangement links TRBV7-8 to TRBJ1-1, with a possible D match to TRBD1 (6 bases). This receptor was obtained from a man between 70 and 80 years old with urothelial cancer. CDR3 DNA sequence: TGTGCCAGCAGCACAGGGTTATACACTGAAGCTTTCTTT. Protein sequence: CASSTGLYTEAFF.